Shown below are 9 T cell receptor beta chains from a single sample sequenced in a study of blood T cell repertoires in COVID-19. The data were produced by immunoSEQ multiplex PCR, yet TCRdb's version contains in-frame clones alone and is incomplete. The sample lists 65,000 or so clones, 75% to 80% occurring once. Sequencing was done on a sample of peripheral blood. These TCRs come from a human donor in a cohort sampled during active COVID-19.

This clone was counted a few times. The chain carries TRBV11-3 and TRBJ2-7; maybe TRBD1 (6 bases). Germline loops: CDR1 SGHNT, CDR2 YENEEA. This CDR3 is built from 16 residues. The ends were cut back, 7 bases at V and 4 bases at J, with 23 bases in the middle. The CDR3 region is CASTLRYGRGPYEQYF. As DNA, the CDR3 is TGTGCCAGCACCCTAAGATACGGCAGGGGACCGTACGAGCAGTACTTC.

This clone was counted a single time. The DNA for the CDR3 is TGTGCCAGCAGCTTGCGCGGGGTGAACACCGGGGAGCTGTTTTTT. It is translated as CASSLRGVNTGELFF. V is TRBV11-3 and J is TRBJ2-2; maybe TRBD2 (6 bases). Per germline, CDR1 SGHNT and CDR2 YENEEA. The CDR3 runs to 15 residues. V lost 3 bases, J lost 1 base, and 9 bases lay in between.

This clone was detected only a few times. The chain couples TRBV30 to TRBJ2-7, with D perhaps matching TRBD1 (6 bases). The V gene lost 3 bases and the J gene lost 3 bases, with 12 bases spanning the gap. Germline V gene data show CDR1 as GTSNPN and CDR2 as SVGIG (reference sequence). The CDR3 runs to 13 residues. CDR3 residues: CAWSMIQGYEQYF. In DNA, the CDR3 is TGTGCCTGGAGCATGATACAGGGCTACGAGCAGTACTTC.

The V gene is TRBV29-1, the J gene TRBJ1-2, with 9 bases that match TRBD1. This CDR3 spans 11 amino acids. The ends lost 7 bases at V and 6 bases at J; junction bases unmatched: 3. Germline CDR1 is SQVTM and CDR2 is ANQGSEA. The CDR3 DNA sequence: TGCAGCGGCACAGGGGGCCATGGCTACACCTTC. It translates to CSGTGGHGYTF.

This clone was recorded a few times. The chain employs TRBV5-1 and TRBJ1-1, with D perhaps TRBD1 (6 bases). V was pared by 7 bases and J by 1 base, with 11 bases between. Germline V CDR1 and CDR2: SGHRS, YFSETQ. CDR3 size: 13 residues. The CDR3 sequence: CASQQGSNTEAFF. In nucleotides, the CDR3 is TGCGCCAGCCAACAGGGATCGAACACTGAAGCTTTCTTT. The full variable domain, in which reference TRBV5-1 and TRBJ1-1 provide the parts outside the CDR3, is KAGVTQTPRYLIKTRGQQVTLSCSPISGHRSVSWYQQTPGQGLQFLFEYFSETQRNKGNFPGRFSGRQFSNSRSEMNVSTLELGDSALYLCASQQGSNTEAFFGQGTRLTVV.

J is TRBJ2-1 and V is TRBV28; 10 bases are shared with TRBD2. Germline CDR1 and CDR2: MDHEN and SYDVKM. Trimming removed 8 bases from V and 4 bases from J; junction bases left unmatched: 8. This CDR3 has 15 amino acids. This chain's CDR3 is CASFPGAGGYNEQFF. The CDR3, as DNA: TGTGCCAGCTTCCCTGGAGCGGGAGGGTACAATGAGCAGTTCTTC. Complete variable domain (other parts from reference TRBV28 and TRBJ2-1): DVKVTQSSRYLVKRTGEKVFLECVQDMDHENMFWYRQDPGLGLRLIYFSYDVKMKEKGDIPEGYSVSREKKERFSLILESASTNQTSMYLCASFPGAGGYNEQFFGPGTRLTVL.

The chain joins TRBV10-2 to TRBJ2-7; 8 positions match TRBD2. V lost 6 bases, J lost 0 bases, and 10 bases stayed unmatched. CDR3 length: 16 residues. Germline CDR1 reads WSHSY; CDR2 reads SAAADI. The CDR3 DNA sequence: TGCGCCAGCAGACCTGGGGTAGCGGGGAACTCCTACGAGCAGTACTTC. This sequence encodes CASRPGVAGNSYEQYF.

This clone was picked up one time. The genes are TRBV4-2 and TRBJ2-1, with 7 bases lining up with TRBD2. CDR3 length equals 17 residues. CDR1 and CDR2 (germline): LGHNA, YNFKEQ. J lost 2 bases, V lost 0 bases, and 7 bases had no gene match. Here the CDR3 DNA reads TGTGCCAGCAGCCAAGAGAACGCGGGAGTCCCCTACAATGAGCAGTTCTTC. As protein: CASSQENAGVPYNEQFF.

The rearrangement uses TRBV4-1 and TRBJ2-1; 8 bases map to TRBD1. V was clipped by 1 base and J by 0 bases; unmatched bases: 2. CDR1 and CDR2 (germline): MGHRA, YSYEKL. The CDR3 runs 16 residues. CDR3 nucleotides: TGCGCCAGCAGCCAAGGGGACAGGAGCTCCTACAATGAGCAGTTCTTC. Protein product: CASSQGDRSSYNEQFF.